This T cell receptor (beta chain) was captured by sequencing in a study of tumor-infiltrating lymphocytes in oesophageal squamous cell carcinoma. TCRdb used MiXCR to reprocess the PCR reads, holding one entry per CDR3 protein. This table has 15,000 to 20,000 distinct CDR3 sequences, 35% to 50% appearing once. Source material: normal esophageal tissue next to the tumor. The clonotype originates from a male donor with esophageal squamous cell carcinoma.

CDR3 sequence reads: CASSYRQGGDEQFF. In nucleotides, the CDR3 is TGTGCCAGCAGTTATAGACAGGGGGGTGATGAGCAGTTCTTC. The chain carries TRBV12-3 or TRBV12-4 and TRBJ2-3, with 9 positions matching TRBD1. The J call may be faulty, since TRBJ2-1 better matches the DNA end. The CDR3 extends over 14 amino acids.